This T cell receptor beta chain originates from a study of blood T cell repertoires in COVID-19. Germline V CDR1 and CDR2: SGHRS, YFSETQ. Deletions cut 4 bases from V and 7 bases from J, with 18 bases between. The CDR3 spans 15 residues. Participants reported their clinical history, and cohort assignment relied on those reports. Among Cohort 3 donors, those recovered had two negative PCRs, clearance, or symptom resolution. Profiling relied on immunoSEQ multiplex PCR, and the TCRdb table lists in-frame clones only, not all of them. Of 300,000 to 450,000 clones in the sample, about 90% were seen once. This clone was seen only once.

The genes are TRBV5-1 and TRBJ2-1; a weak D match, TRBD1 (8 bases). The origin of this receptor is a woman in her twenties or thirties who had recovered from COVID-19. Sequencing input: PBMCs or T cells enriched from blood (not recorded which). The CDR3 region is CASSRRGTGENEQFF. CDR3 nucleotides: TGCGCCAGCAGCCGGCGGGGGACAGGTGAGAATGAGCAGTTCTTC.